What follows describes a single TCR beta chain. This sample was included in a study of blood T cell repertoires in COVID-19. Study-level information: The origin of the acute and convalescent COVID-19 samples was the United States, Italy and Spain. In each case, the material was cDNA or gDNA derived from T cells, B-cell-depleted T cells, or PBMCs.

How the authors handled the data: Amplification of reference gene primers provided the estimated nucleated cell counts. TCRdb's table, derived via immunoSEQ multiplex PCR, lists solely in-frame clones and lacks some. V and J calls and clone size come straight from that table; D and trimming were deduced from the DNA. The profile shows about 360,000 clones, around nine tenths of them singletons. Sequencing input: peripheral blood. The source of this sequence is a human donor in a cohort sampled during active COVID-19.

CDR3 coding DNA: TGTGCCAGCGAATCAAGGGGGACGGGGAACTATGGCTACACCTTC. Its protein product is CASESRGTGNYGYTF. The chain recombines TRBV2 with TRBJ1-2; D perhaps matches TRBD1 (6 bases). CDR3 length equals 15 residues. CDR1 and CDR2 (germline): SNHLY, FYNNEI. Trimming shortened V by 8 bases and J by 2 bases, and 18 bases separated the two germline ends. The whole variable domain, remainder taken from reference TRBV2 and TRBJ1-2, is EPEVTQTPSHQVTQMGQEVILRCVPISNHLYFYWYRQILGQKVEFLVSFYNNEISEKSEIFDDQFSVERPDGSNFTLKIRSTKLEDSAMYFCASESRGTGNYGYTFGSGTRLTVV.